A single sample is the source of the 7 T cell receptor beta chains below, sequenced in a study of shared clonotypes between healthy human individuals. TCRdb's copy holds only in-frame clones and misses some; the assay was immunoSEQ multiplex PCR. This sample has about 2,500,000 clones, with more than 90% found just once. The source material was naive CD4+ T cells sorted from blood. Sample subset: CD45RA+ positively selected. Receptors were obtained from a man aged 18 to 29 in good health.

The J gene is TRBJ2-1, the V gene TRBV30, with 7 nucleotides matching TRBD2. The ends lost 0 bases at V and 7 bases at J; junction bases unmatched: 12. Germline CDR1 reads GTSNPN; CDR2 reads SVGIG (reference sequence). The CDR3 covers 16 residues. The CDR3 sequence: CAWSVLGGKPQNEQFF. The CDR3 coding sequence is TGTGCCTGGAGTGTACTGGGAGGGAAGCCACAAAATGAGCAGTTCTTC.

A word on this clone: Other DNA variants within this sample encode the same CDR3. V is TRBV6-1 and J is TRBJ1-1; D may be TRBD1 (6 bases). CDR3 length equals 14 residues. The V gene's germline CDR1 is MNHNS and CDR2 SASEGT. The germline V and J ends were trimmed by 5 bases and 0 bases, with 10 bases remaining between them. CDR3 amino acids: CASSPQGMNTEAFF. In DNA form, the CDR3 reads TGTGCCAGCAGTCCGCAGGGGATGAACACTGAAGCTTTCTTT.

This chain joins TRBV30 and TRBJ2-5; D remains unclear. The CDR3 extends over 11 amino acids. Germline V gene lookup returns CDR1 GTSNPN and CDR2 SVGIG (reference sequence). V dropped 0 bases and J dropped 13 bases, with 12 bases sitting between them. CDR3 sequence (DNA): TGTGCCTGGAGTGTAAGTGGTTTACCGTACTTC. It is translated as CAWSVSGLPYF.

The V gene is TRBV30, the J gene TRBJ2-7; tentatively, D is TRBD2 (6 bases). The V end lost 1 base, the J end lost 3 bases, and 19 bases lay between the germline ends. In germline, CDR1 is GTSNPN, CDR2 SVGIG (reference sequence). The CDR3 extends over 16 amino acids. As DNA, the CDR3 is TGTGCCTGGAGTGGGTCTGGAGGGGCTACCGGCTACGAGCAGTACTTC. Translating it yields CAWSGSGGATGYEQYF.

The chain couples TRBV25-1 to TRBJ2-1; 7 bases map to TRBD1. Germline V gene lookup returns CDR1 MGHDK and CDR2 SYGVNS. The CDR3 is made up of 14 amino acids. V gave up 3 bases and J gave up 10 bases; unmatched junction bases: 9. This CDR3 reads CASSDKISTGEQFF. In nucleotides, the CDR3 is TGTGCCAGCAGTGACAAAATATCGACAGGGGAGCAGTTCTTC.

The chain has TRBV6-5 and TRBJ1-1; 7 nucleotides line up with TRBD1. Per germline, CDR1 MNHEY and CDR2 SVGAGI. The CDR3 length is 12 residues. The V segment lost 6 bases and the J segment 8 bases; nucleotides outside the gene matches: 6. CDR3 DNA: TGTGCCAGCAGACTAGGGGACAGCGAAGCTTTCTTT. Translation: CASRLGDSEAFF.

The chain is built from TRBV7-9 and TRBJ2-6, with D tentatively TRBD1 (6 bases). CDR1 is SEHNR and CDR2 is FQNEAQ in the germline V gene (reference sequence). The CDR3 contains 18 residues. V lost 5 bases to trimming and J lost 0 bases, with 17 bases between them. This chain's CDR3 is CASSGWTVNTSGANVLTF. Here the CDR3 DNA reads TGTGCCAGCAGCGGCTGGACAGTGAATACCTCTGGGGCCAACGTCCTGACTTTC. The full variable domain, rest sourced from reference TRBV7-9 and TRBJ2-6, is DTGVSQNPRHKITKRGQNVTFRCDPISEHNRLYWYRQTLGQGPEFLTYFQNEAQLEKSRLLSDRFSAERPKGSFSTLEIQRTEQGDSAMYLCASSGWTVNTSGANVLTFGAGSRLTVL.